Listed below are T cell receptor beta chains from one sample, sequenced in a study of response to subunit inactivated influenza vaccine. In TCRdb, the RT-PCR reads were re-called with MiXCR into one record per CDR3 protein. The table includes approximately 500,000 distinct CDR3 sequences, approximately 15% detected once. The sample here was PBMCs from blood, taken 11 to 12 days after vaccination. The receptors were gathered from a man in his fifties or sixties who received an inactivated influenza vaccine. Both conserved end residues are part of each CDR3. Fields, in order: J gene, clone size, V gene, D gene, CDR3 DNA, CDR3 protein. D genes are given only for firm matches. The size entry is marked missing in some rows and otherwise reads once, few, many or a size class.

TRBJ2-3	.	TRBV6-2/TRBV6-3	.	TGTGCCAGCAGTTACCTGGGCGCCGACACAGATACGCAGTATTTT	CASSYLGADTDTQYF
TRBJ1-4	few	TRBV5-1	TRBD1	TGCGCCAGCAGCTCCGGGACAGAATGGGAAAAACTGTTTTTT	CASSSGTEWEKLFF
TRBJ2-1	medium-sized	TRBV29-1	TRBD1	TGCAGCGTTCGTGACAGGGGGTGGGACAATGAGCAGTTCTTC	CSVRDRGWDNEQFF
TRBJ2-1	few	TRBV20-1	.	TGCAGTGCCGGGGGACACCTATCCTACAATGAGCAGTTCTTC	CSAGGHLSYNEQFF
TRBJ2-2	many	TRBV9	.	TGTGCCAGCAGCGCAGGGGTGAACACCGGGGAGCTGTTTTTT	CASSAGVNTGELFF
TRBJ2-7	.	TRBV7-2	.	TGTGCCAGCAGCTTAGATGGCCTTAGACCCTTCTACGAGCAGTACTTC	CASSLDGLRPFYEQYF
TRBJ2-5	.	TRBV9	TRBD1	TGTGCCAGCAGCGTCCAAGGTTGGACAGGAGAGACCCAGTACTTC	CASSVQGWTGETQYF
TRBJ2-7	.	TRBV12-3/TRBV12-4	.	TGTGCCAGCAGTTTAGCGCCACTAGCCAGGGAGCAGTACTTC	CASSLAPLAREQYF
TRBJ2-7	few	TRBV20-1	.	TGCAGTGCTCCACCCCGACTCGGGGGTTTCTACGAGCAGTACTTC	CSAPPRLGGFYEQYF
TRBJ2-1	few	TRBV20-1	TRBD2	TGCAGTGCCCGCCGGGCTAGCGGGGTGGCCAATGAGCAGTTCTTC	CSARRASGVANEQFF
TRBJ2-4	.	TRBV20-1	.	TGCAGTGCCGTGGAGGGGGCGAGGAGAAACATTCAGTACTTC	CSAVEGARRNIQYF
TRBJ2-3	.	TRBV14	.	TGTGCCAGCAGCATACGGGGCGGCACAGATACGCAGTATTTT	CASSIRGGTDTQYF
TRBJ2-7	.	TRBV20-1	TRBD1	TGCAGTGCTAGACTCAAGCGCGGGACAGGGACCTACGAGCAGTACTTC	CSARLKRGTGTYEQYF
TRBJ2-7	.	TRBV7-6	.	TGTGCCAGCAGCCCCGGACAGTCCCCGATATACTTC	CASSPGQSPIYF
TRBJ2-2	many	TRBV4-3	.	TGCGCCAGCAGCCCCGGAGGGTTGGTCCTCAGGAGGAACACCGGGGAGCTGTTTTTT	CASSPGGLVLRRNTGELFF
TRBJ2-1	.	TRBV5-6	TRBD2	TGTGCCAGCAGCGCGGGAGGGCGGGGGCCCTACAATGAGCAGTTCTTC	CASSAGGRGPYNEQFF
TRBJ2-4	few	TRBV6-5	.	TGTGCCAGCAGTTACAGTGGGGGCCAAGCCAAAAACATTCAGTACTTC	CASSYSGGQAKNIQYF
TRBJ2-7	many	TRBV5-1	.	TGCGCCAGCAGCTTGGCCGGGACCTCTTTCTACGAGCAGTACTTC	CASSLAGTSFYEQYF
TRBJ2-1	many	TRBV12-3/TRBV12-4	.	TGTGCCAGCAGGCGGGGGCTCCGGGGCGATGAGCAGTTCTTC	CASRRGLRGDEQFF
TRBJ2-2	few	TRBV11-1	TRBD2	TGTGCCAGCAGCTTTTTCAAAGGCCGCGGGGGGAACACCGGGGAGCTGTTTTTT	CASSFFKGRGGNTGELFF
TRBJ2-1	.	TRBV6-1	.	TGTGCCAGCCATAGACAAGGTCCCTACAATGAGCAGTTCTTC	CASHRQGPYNEQFF
TRBJ2-5	.	TRBV7-6	.	TGTGCCAGCAGCCCCGGGACGAATCCCTCTCAAGAGACCCAGTACTTC	CASSPGTNPSQETQYF
TRBJ2-3	.	TRBV7-2	TRBD2	TGTGCCAGCAGCTCTCCGGGACTAGTTTTGAATACGCAGTATTTT	CASSSPGLVLNTQYF
TRBJ1-3	.	TRBV6-2/TRBV6-3	.	TGTGCCAGCAGTCTATCCCCCCGCGGGGTGCGAAACACCATATATTTT	CASSLSPRGVRNTIYF
TRBJ1-1	.	TRBV6-1	.	TGTGCCAGCATAAGGGATGGGACTGAAGCTTTCTTT	CASIRDGTEAFF
TRBJ2-7	.	TRBV28	.	TGTGCCAGCAGTTTTCACAGGGCCGAGGGGGAGCAGTACTTC	CASSFHRAEGEQYF
TRBJ2-3	many	TRBV12-3/TRBV12-4	.	TGTGCCACCCGTATTCGCGTGAGCTCAGATACGCAGTATTTT	CATRIRVSSDTQYF